A selection of T cell receptor beta chains follows, all from one sample in a study of cytomegalovirus exposure and HLA in healthy donors. Produced via immunoSEQ multiplex PCR; TCRdb's table is partial and in-frame only. The table shows tens of thousands of clones, with around 80% occurring only once. Sequencing was carried out using PBMCs. These receptors all come from a man aged 25 to 45 in good health and CMV-seronegative. Both conserved end residues are part of each CDR3. The D gene is left open where the match is weak. Part of the rows lack a size; the others show once, few, many or a class for expanded clones.

D: NA; size: NA; J: TRBJ2-1; V: TRBV14; DNA: TGTGCCAGCAGCCATTCTCTAGCATATCCCTACAATGAGCAGTTCTTC; CDR3: CASSHSLAYPYNEQFF
D: NA; size: NA; J: TRBJ2-5; V: TRBV5-1; DNA: TGCGCCAGCAGCTTGGAGGGGCTAGAGACCCAGTACTTC; CDR3: CASSLEGLETQYF
D: TRBD2; size: NA; J: TRBJ2-1; V: TRBV10-2; DNA: TGCGCCAGCAGAGGCGGGGGCTACAATGAGCAGTTCTTC; CDR3: CASRGGGYNEQFF
D: TRBD2; size: NA; J: TRBJ2-1; V: TRBV4-2; DNA: TGTGCCAGCAGCCAAGCCAGGACTAGTAGCAATGAGCAGTTCTTC; CDR3: CASSQARTSSNEQFF
D: NA; size: NA; J: TRBJ1-1; V: TRBV6-5; DNA: TGTGCCAGCAGCCCAACAGGTAACACTGAAGCTTTCTTT; CDR3: CASSPTGNTEAFF
D: NA; size: NA; J: TRBJ1-1; V: TRBV2; DNA: TGTGCCAGCAGTGAGGGCCCGGCAGGCACTGAAGCTTTCTTT; CDR3: CASSEGPAGTEAFF
D: TRBD1; size: few; J: TRBJ2-7; V: TRBV30; DNA: TGTGCCTGGGGCGGACAGGGGGCGACGCAGTACTTC; CDR3: CAWGGQGATQYF
D: NA; size: NA; J: TRBJ1-1; V: TRBV6-6; DNA: TGTGCCAGCAGTTCCCGCAGGGGAATTATGAACACTGAAGCTTTCTTT; CDR3: CASSSRRGIMNTEAFF
D: NA; size: once; J: TRBJ1-2; V: TRBV15; DNA: TGTGCCACCAGCAGCGGCGGGGGGGGTACCGGCTATGGCTACACCTTC; CDR3: CATSSGGGGTGYGYTF
D: NA; size: once; J: TRBJ1-6; V: TRBV9; DNA: TGTGCCAGCTCGCGGGGAACCTATAATTCACCCCTCCACTTT; CDR3: CASSRGTYNSPLHF
D: TRBD2; size: NA; J: TRBJ2-3; V: TRBV4-3; DNA: TGCGCCAGCAGCCAAGATCAGGCCCCGGGGGGGACAGATACGCAGTATTTT; CDR3: CASSQDQAPGGTDTQYF
D: NA; size: NA; J: TRBJ2-7; V: TRBV14; DNA: TGTGCCAGCCGTGCAGGCAGCTCCTACGAGCAGTACTTC; CDR3: CASRAGSSYEQYF
D: NA; size: NA; J: TRBJ1-5; V: TRBV5-1; DNA: TGCGCCAGCAGCTTGACGTCAGGTCAGCCCCAGCATTTT; CDR3: CASSLTSGQPQHF
D: NA; size: NA; J: TRBJ2-5; V: TRBV18; DNA: TGTGCCAGCTCACCGACACTTGGAGAGACCCAGTACTTC; CDR3: CASSPTLGETQYF
D: NA; size: NA; J: TRBJ1-1; V: TRBV2; DNA: TGTGCCAGCAGTCGACAGTCTCACACTGAAGCTTTCTTT; CDR3: CASSRQSHTEAFF
D: NA; size: NA; J: TRBJ1-1; V: TRBV10-2; DNA: TGCGCCAGCAGTGTGGGGGCTGGCACTGAAGCTTTCTTT; CDR3: CASSVGAGTEAFF
D: NA; size: NA; J: TRBJ1-3; V: TRBV9; DNA: TGTGCCAGCAGCGTAGAGTCCGGGTGGAACACCATATATTTT; CDR3: CASSVESGWNTIYF
D: NA; size: NA; J: TRBJ1-2; V: TRBV19; DNA: TGTGCCAGTAGTATGCCAGTCTATGGCTACACCTTC; CDR3: CASSMPVYGYTF
D: TRBD1; size: NA; J: TRBJ2-5; V: TRBV18; DNA: TGTGCCAGCTCACAGACAGGGGGACAAGAGACCCAGTACTTC; CDR3: CASSQTGGQETQYF
D: NA; size: NA; J: TRBJ1-1; V: TRBV4-3; DNA: TGCGCCAGCAGCCACGGACAGATGAACACTGAAGCTTTCTTT; CDR3: CASSHGQMNTEAFF
D: NA; size: NA; J: TRBJ1-4; V: TRBV4-2; DNA: TGTGCCAGCAGCCATGAGCCCAGGGGCAGGGGTAATGAAAAACTGTTTTTT; CDR3: CASSHEPRGRGNEKLFF
D: NA; size: NA; J: TRBJ2-7; V: TRBV5-1; DNA: TGCGCCAGCACCCCCGGCGCAAGGGGGACCTACGAGCAGTACTTC; CDR3: CASTPGARGTYEQYF
D: NA; size: few; J: TRBJ1-1; V: TRBV18; DNA: TGTGCCAGCTCACCACAAGGACTAAACGCTGAAGCTTTCTTT; CDR3: CASSPQGLNAEAFF
D: TRBD2; size: NA; J: TRBJ2-3; V: TRBV30; DNA: TGTGCCTGGCTAGGGACTAGCGGGGGCTTAGATACGCAGTATTTT; CDR3: CAWLGTSGGLDTQYF
D: TRBD1; size: NA; J: TRBJ2-2; V: TRBV6-1; DNA: TGTGCCAGCTCTGACAGGGCCACCGGGGAGCTGTTTTTT; CDR3: CASSDRATGELFF
D: NA; size: NA; J: TRBJ1-1; V: TRBV7-9; DNA: TGTGCCAGCAGCTTGGAGGGTTTCGAGGCTTTCTTT; CDR3: CASSLEGFEAFF
D: TRBD1; size: few; J: TRBJ1-1; V: TRBV5-4; DNA: TGTGCCAGCCGCCCAGGGGGACCCGTCACTGAAGCTTTCTTT; CDR3: CASRPGGPVTEAFF
D: NA; size: NA; J: TRBJ1-1; V: TRBV6-6; DNA: TGTGCCAGCAGTTCCGTGGGCCTGGGAGCTTTCTTT; CDR3: CASSSVGLGAFF
D: NA; size: NA; J: TRBJ1-1; V: TRBV18; DNA: TGTGCTAGCTCCTCCACGTATACCGGGACAAAGGGTAGCACTGAAGCTTTCTTT; CDR3: CASSSTYTGTKGSTEAFF
D: NA; size: once; J: TRBJ2-6; V: TRBV4-1; DNA: TGCGCCAGCAGCGCGGGACCTGGGGCCAACGTCCTGACTTTC; CDR3: CASSAGPGANVLTF